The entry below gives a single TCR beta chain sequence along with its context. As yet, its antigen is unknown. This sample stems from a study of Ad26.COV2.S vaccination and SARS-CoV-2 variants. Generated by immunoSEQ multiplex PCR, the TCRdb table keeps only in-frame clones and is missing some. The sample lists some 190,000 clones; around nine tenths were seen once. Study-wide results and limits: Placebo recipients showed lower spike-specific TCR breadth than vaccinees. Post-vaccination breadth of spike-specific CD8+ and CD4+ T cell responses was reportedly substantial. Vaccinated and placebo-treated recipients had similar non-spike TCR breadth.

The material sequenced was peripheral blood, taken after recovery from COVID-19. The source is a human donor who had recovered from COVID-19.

The CDR3 bases are TGTGCCAGCAGTTACGCCGGGGGCGCAGGCTATGGCTACACCTTC. Its translation is CASSYAGGAGYGYTF. V gene TRBV7-8 combines with J gene TRBJ1-2; a weak D match, TRBD1 (6 bases). The CDR3 runs to 15 residues. Trimming left V 6 bases short and J 4 bases short, with 18 bases between. Germline loops: CDR1 SGHVS, CDR2 FQNEAQ.